The 4 T cell receptor beta chains listed next were all sequenced from one sample in a study of CD8 T cells in Susac syndrome. Reverse transcription of about 0.45 to 1 ug RNA was carried out with random hexamers. TCRdb re-called the immunoSEQ multiplex PCR reads through MiXCR, storing one row per CDR3 protein. The sample yields more than 95,000 distinct CDR3 sequences, 90% to 95% seen once. Sample: CD4+ T cells from PBMCs. These receptor sequences come from a human donor in good health.

This chain's CDR3 is CASSAGTAQPQHF. The DNA of the CDR3 is TGTGCCAGCAGCGCTGGGACAGCTCAGCCCCAGCATTTT. V gene TRBV2 combines with J gene TRBJ1-5, with TRBD1 matching over 7 bases. V gave up 6 bases and J gave up 6 bases; unmatched junction bases: 5. This CDR3 has 13 residues. In germline, CDR1 is SNHLY, CDR2 FYNNEI.

This clonotype was detected only once. The chain is built from TRBV7-9 and TRBJ2-1; TRBD2 agrees at 12 bases. The CDR3 spans 16 residues. Germline V CDR1 and CDR2: SEHNR, FQNEAQ (reference sequence). The junction had 7 bases not matched to a gene; V was cut back by 3 bases and J by 7 bases. The CDR3 region has the DNA TGTGCCAGCAGCTTGACTAGCGGGAGTTCGTTGAATGAGCAGTTCTTC. Residues: CASSLTSGSSLNEQFF.

The chain is built from TRBV30 and TRBJ2-1; 8 bases map to TRBD2. The V gene's germline CDR1 is GTSNPN and CDR2 SVGIG (reference sequence). CDR3 length: 16 amino acids. V shed 1 base, J shed 3 bases, and the junction held 8 bases outside the gene matches. CDR3 nucleotide sequence: TGTGCCTGGAGTGCCTCGGGACTAGTTGGCTACAATGAGCAGTTCTTC. Protein product: CAWSASGLVGYNEQFF.

J is TRBJ2-6 and V is TRBV5-4; D perhaps matches TRBD2 (6 bases). The CDR3 sequence is 13 residues long. The germline V and J ends were trimmed by 0 bases and 13 bases, with 11 bases remaining between them. The germline CDR1 and CDR2 sequences are SGHNT and YYREEE (reference sequence). CDR3: CASSLEAGRVLTF. CDR3 coding DNA: TGTGCCAGCAGCTTGGAGGCAGGGAGGGTCCTGACTTTC.